This entry lists 16 T cell receptor beta chains sequenced from one sample in a study of blood T cell repertoires in COVID-19. Some clones are missing from TCRdb's copy, which holds only in-frame ones; the method was immunoSEQ multiplex PCR. The sample includes roughly 280,000 clones, approximately 88% seen only once; the top ten take roughly 2.1%. The sequenced sample was peripheral blood. Source of these receptors: a man aged 50 to 60 with acute or convalescent COVID-19.

The chain links TRBV3-1 (or the pseudogene TRBV3-2) to TRBJ2-7, with 11 nucleotides matching TRBD1. The germline V gene encodes CDR1 LGHDT and CDR2 YNNKEL (reference sequence). The CDR3 length is 18 residues. The junction had 11 bases not matched to a gene; V was cut back by 0 bases and J by 4 bases. The DNA of the CDR3 is TGTGCCAGCAGCCAAGACGATCCCTGGGACAGGGGGGGATACGAGCAGTACTTC. Its translation: CASSQDDPWDRGGYEQYF.

The rearrangement uses TRBV25-1 and TRBJ1-2; TRBD1 matches at 7 bases. The V gene's germline CDR1 is MGHDK and CDR2 SYGVNS. J was trimmed by 7 bases and V by 4 bases; bases with no gene match: 3. The CDR3 has 12 amino acids. CDR3 region: CASSGQGLGYTF. The CDR3 coding sequence is TGTGCCAGCAGTGGACAGGGTCTTGGCTACACCTTC.

The chain is built from TRBV5-1 and TRBJ2-1, with TRBD1 matching over 7 bases. V lost 2 bases, J lost 3 bases, and 2 bases stayed unmatched. Germline V gene data show CDR1 as SGHRS and CDR2 as YFSETQ. The CDR3 spans 14 residues. CDR3 amino acids: CASSFGTDYNEQFF. The CDR3 DNA reads TGCGCCAGCAGCTTCGGGACAGACTACAATGAGCAGTTCTTC.

This clone has just a few counts. Other nucleotide sequences from this sample produce the same CDR3. The CDR3 sequence is CASSLGVLQETQYF. In DNA form, the CDR3 reads TGCGCCAGCAGCTTAGGGGTCCTCCAAGAGACCCAGTACTTC. The genes are TRBV5-1 and TRBJ2-5, with D perhaps TRBD1 (5 bases). Germline-derived CDR1 and CDR2 are SGHRS and YFSETQ. V lost 2 bases to trimming and J lost 1 base, with 9 bases between them. The CDR3 length is 14 residues. Complete variable domain (other parts from reference TRBV5-1 and TRBJ2-5): KAGVTQTPRYLIKTRGQQVTLSCSPISGHRSVSWYQQTPGQGLQFLFEYFSETQRNKGNFPGRFSGRQFSNSRSEMNVSTLELGDSALYLCASSLGVLQETQYFGPGTRLLVL.

V usage is TRBV20-1 and J usage is TRBJ1-4; no clear D gene. Looked up from germline, CDR1 is DFQATT and CDR2 is SNEGSKA (reference sequence). The CDR3 runs 14 residues. The V end was cut by 3 bases, the J end by 0 bases, with 8 bases between. The CDR3 region is CSASRAATNEKLFF. CDR3 coding DNA: TGCAGTGCTAGTCGCGCTGCAACTAATGAAAAACTGTTTTTT.

The chain couples TRBV6-5 to TRBJ2-7; 7 bases match TRBD1. The length of the CDR3 is 14 residues. V shed 6 bases and J 0 bases; nucleotides not matched to a gene: 5. Germline values: CDR1 MNHEY, CDR2 SVGAGI. The DNA for the CDR3 is TGTGCCAGCAGACCGGGACAGAGCTCCTACGAGCAGTACTTC. Its protein product is CASRPGQSSYEQYF.

This clone was seen a handful of times. V and J are TRBV7-9 and TRBJ2-3; 7 nucleotides agree with TRBD1. Trimming removed 2 bases from V and 0 bases from J; junction bases left unmatched: 2. This CDR3 comprises 15 residues. Germline V CDR1 and CDR2: SEHNR, FQNEAQ (reference sequence). This CDR3 is CASSLWDRSTDTQYF. CDR3 nucleotides: TGTGCCAGCAGCTTATGGGACAGAAGCACAGATACGCAGTATTTT.

Comments on this clone: Other DNA sequences in this specimen translate into the identical CDR3. This chain links TRBV18 with TRBJ2-5; TRBD2 matches 7 bases. This CDR3 has 12 residues. Looked up from germline, CDR1 is KGHSH and CDR2 is LQKENI. V trimming: 6 bases; J trimming: 5 bases; junction bases outside the gene matches: 3. CDR3 residues: CASSPAGETQYF. In DNA, the CDR3 is TGTGCCAGCTCTCCAGCGGGGGAGACCCAGTACTTC.

The chain uses TRBV4-1 and TRBJ2-1; D unclear. The CDR3 contains 15 residues. Germline CDR1 and CDR2: MGHRA and YSYEKL. Between the trimmed V and J ends, which lost 0 bases and 0 bases, there was a span of 6 bases. In DNA form, the CDR3 reads TGCGCCAGCAGCCAAGATCCATTCTCCTACAATGAGCAGTTCTTC. This translates into CASSQDPFSYNEQFF.

The V and J genes are TRBV3-1 (or the pseudogene TRBV3-2) and TRBJ2-5; TRBD2 might be the D (5 bases). CDR1 is LGHDT, CDR2 YNNKEL, per germline (reference sequence). The CDR3 is 13 amino acids. The V end was cut by 5 bases, the J end by 5 bases, with 12 bases between. The CDR3 bases are TGTGCCAGCAGCGTATCCCCGGGGGAGACCCAGTACTTC. Translation: CASSVSPGETQYF.

The sample holds one count of this clone. Other DNA sequences from this sample encode an identical CDR3 as well. J is TRBJ1-2 and V is TRBV20-1; D is ambiguous. V lost 3 bases, J lost 4 bases, and 6 bases lay in between. The CDR3 has 11 amino acids. The germline V gene encodes CDR1 DFQATT and CDR2 SNEGSKA (reference sequence). The CDR3 DNA reads as TGCAGTGCTAGGGCAGGCTATGGCTACACCTTC. This translates into CSARAGYGYTF.

V usage is TRBV18 and J usage is TRBJ1-5; tentative D call: TRBD1 (5 bases). V was pared by 8 bases and J by 7 bases, with 18 bases between. This CDR3 comprises 14 residues. Looked up from germline, CDR1 is KGHSH and CDR2 is LQKENI. The DNA for the CDR3 is TGTGCCAGCGCAACCACGGGGGTTAGCCAGCCCCAGCATTTT. Protein: CASATTGVSQPQHF.

The chain couples TRBV7-6 to TRBJ1-2; tentative D call: TRBD1 (6 bases). Trimming left V 5 bases short and J 4 bases short, with 14 bases between. CDR3 length: 14 amino acids. The germline V gene has CDR1 SGHVS and CDR2 FNYEAQ. The CDR3 DNA reads as TGTGCCAGCAGCAGGACCCAGGGGTCCTATGGCTACACCTTC. This sequence encodes CASSRTQGSYGYTF.

The chain couples TRBV5-1 to TRBJ1-1; D gene uncertain. Germline V gene data show CDR1 as SGHRS and CDR2 as YFSETQ. The CDR3 spans 15 residues. V was cut by 4 bases and J by 6 bases, with 19 bases left in between. The CDR3 spells CASSPDPGVDAEAFF. In DNA form, the CDR3 reads TGCGCCAGCAGCCCCGACCCGGGTGTAGACGCTGAAGCTTTCTTT.

The rearrangement links TRBV9 to TRBJ2-7; possibly TRBD2 for D (7 bases). Germline V gives CDR1 SGDLS, CDR2 YYNGEE. The length of the CDR3 is 15 residues. The V gene lost 4 bases and the J gene lost 7 bases, with 21 bases spanning the gap. The DNA for the CDR3 is TGTGCCAGCAGCTCCCCCCGGGGGGCCGTTGAGGAGCAGTACTTC. This gives the protein CASSSPRGAVEEQYF.

About this clone: Other DNA variants within this sample encode the same CDR3. The genes are TRBV3-1 (or the pseudogene TRBV3-2) and TRBJ2-5, with a possible D match to TRBD2 (7 bases). CDR3 length: 13 residues. CDR1 and CDR2 from the germline V gene are LGHDT and YNNKEL (reference sequence). V lost 4 bases and J 5 bases, leaving 11 bases between the germline ends. CDR3 protein: CASSLGGRETQYF. The CDR3 nucleotides are TGTGCCAGCAGCCTCGGGGGGCGGGAGACCCAGTACTTC.